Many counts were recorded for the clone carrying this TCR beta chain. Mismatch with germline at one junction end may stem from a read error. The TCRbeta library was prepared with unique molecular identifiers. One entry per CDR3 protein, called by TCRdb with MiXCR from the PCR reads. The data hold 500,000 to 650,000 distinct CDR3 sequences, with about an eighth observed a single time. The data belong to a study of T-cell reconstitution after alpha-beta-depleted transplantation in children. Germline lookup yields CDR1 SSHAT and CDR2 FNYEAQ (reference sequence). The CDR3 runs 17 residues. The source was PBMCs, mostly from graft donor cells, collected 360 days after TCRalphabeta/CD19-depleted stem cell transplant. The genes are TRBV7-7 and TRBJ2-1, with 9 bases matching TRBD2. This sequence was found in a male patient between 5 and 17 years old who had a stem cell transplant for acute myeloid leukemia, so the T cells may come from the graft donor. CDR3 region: CASSLGGTSLSYNEQFF. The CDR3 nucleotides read TGTGCTAGCAGCTTAGGTGGGACTAGCCTTTCCTACAATGAGCAGTTCTTC.